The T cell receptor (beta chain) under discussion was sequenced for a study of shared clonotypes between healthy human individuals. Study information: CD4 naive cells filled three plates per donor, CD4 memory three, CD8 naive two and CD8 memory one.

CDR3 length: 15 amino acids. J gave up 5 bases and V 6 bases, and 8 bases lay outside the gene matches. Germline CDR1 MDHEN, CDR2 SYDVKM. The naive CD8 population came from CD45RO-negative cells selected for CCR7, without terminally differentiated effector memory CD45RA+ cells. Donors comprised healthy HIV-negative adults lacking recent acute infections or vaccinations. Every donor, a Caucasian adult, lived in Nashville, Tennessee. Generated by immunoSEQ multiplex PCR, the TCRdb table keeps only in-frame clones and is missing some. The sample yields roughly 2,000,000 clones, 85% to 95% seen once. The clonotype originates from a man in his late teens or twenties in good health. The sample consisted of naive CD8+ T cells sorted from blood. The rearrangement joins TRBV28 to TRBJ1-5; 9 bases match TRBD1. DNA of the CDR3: TGTGCCAGCAGGTGGGACAGGGAAGTTTATCAGCCCCAGCATTTT. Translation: CASRWDREVYQPQHF.